The 18 T cell receptor beta chains listed next were all sequenced from one sample in a study of blood T cells in healthy people across ages. The authors ran a second PCR of about 7 to 11 cycles using a sample-barcoded 5' primer and a J-beta primer mix. One entry per CDR3 protein results from TCRdb running MiXCR on the 5' RACE reads. The sample records some 1.8 million distinct CDR3 sequences, around 40% being singletons. The sequenced material came from blood. These receptors all come from a human donor in good health.

The chain's CDR3 is CASSLRGGGPQETQYF. The CDR3 DNA reads as TGTGCCAGCAGCTTGCGGGGCGGGGGGCCTCAAGAGACCCAGTACTTC. The J gene is TRBJ2-5, the V gene TRBV5-5; 8 nucleotides line up with TRBD2. The germline V gene encodes CDR1 SGHKS and CDR2 YYEKEE (reference sequence). J was trimmed by 2 bases and V by 1 base; bases with no gene match: 7. The CDR3 has 16 residues.

The J gene is TRBJ2-3, the V gene TRBV6-4; no firm D call. CDR1 is MRHNA, CDR2 SNTAGT, per germline. This CDR3 is built from 14 residues. The ends were cut back, 8 bases at V and 5 bases at J, with 17 bases in the middle. The CDR3 protein is CASAKVAYGDTQYF. The CDR3, as DNA: TGTGCCAGCGCTAAGGTCGCCTATGGAGATACGCAGTATTTT.

The genes are TRBV20-1 and TRBJ1-6; D unresolved. Germline V lookup: CDR1 DFQATT, CDR2 SNEGSKA (reference sequence). The CDR3 has 13 residues. Trimming took off 5 bases at V and 7 bases at J, with 12 bases between the two ends. The CDR3 DNA is TGCAGTGCTCTTGGACCGTTAAATTCACCCCTCCACTTT. Translating it yields CSALGPLNSPLHF.

The chain employs TRBV2 and TRBJ2-1; TRBD1 agrees at 8 bases. Unmatched junction bases numbered 13, after V lost 11 bases and J lost 7 bases. The CDR3 covers 14 residues. CDR1 and CDR2 from the germline V gene are SNHLY and FYNNEI. The CDR3 region has the DNA TGTGCCGGCATTGGACAGGGCCAATGGAATGAGCAGTTCTTC. It encodes CAGIGQGQWNEQFF.

V and J are TRBV5-1 and TRBJ1-1, with D possibly being TRBD1 (5 bases). Deletions cut 4 bases from V and 3 bases from J, with 13 bases between. Germline V gene lookup returns CDR1 SGHRS and CDR2 YFSETQ. The CDR3 is 14 amino acids. The CDR3 nucleotides are TGCGCCAGCAGCACGGGGGTGAGTGACACTGAAGCTTTCTTT. This encodes CASSTGVSDTEAFF.

This clonotype was counted only a few times. The rearrangement uses TRBV2 and TRBJ1-2; 7 bases fit TRBD1. Germline V gene data show CDR1 as SNHLY and CDR2 as FYNNEI. The CDR3 has 14 amino acids. After removal of 6 bases from V and 3 bases from J, the junction contained 7 bases not matched to a gene. CDR3 loop: CASREQGGDYGYTF. DNA of the CDR3: TGTGCCAGCAGGGAGCAGGGGGGGGACTATGGCTACACCTTC.

The genes are TRBV2 and TRBJ2-3, with a possible D match to TRBD1 (6 bases). This CDR3 has 14 residues. V lost 6 bases and J lost 2, with 12 bases in between. Germline V lookup: CDR1 SNHLY, CDR2 FYNNEI. CDR3 residues: CASRDRRNTDTQYF. Here the CDR3 DNA reads TGTGCCAGCAGAGACAGGCGTAACACAGATACGCAGTATTTT.

A few counts support this clonotype. This rearrangement joins TRBV20-1 to TRBJ1-5; 9 bases match TRBD1. Germline assignment: CDR1 DFQATT and CDR2 SNEGSKA (reference sequence). The ends lost 3 bases at V and 0 bases at J; junction bases unmatched: 15. CDR3 length equals 19 residues. The CDR3 sequence is CSASRFTGGWGDSNQPQHF. The CDR3 DNA reads as TGCAGTGCTAGTCGATTCACAGGGGGCTGGGGGGATAGCAATCAGCCCCAGCATTTT.

A word on this clonotype: Mismatch with germline at one junction end may stem from a read error. V gene TRBV7-8 combines with J gene TRBJ2-5, with a possible D match to TRBD2 (6 bases). Germline V gives CDR1 SGHVS, CDR2 FQNEAQ. CDR3 length: 13 amino acids. Here the CDR3 DNA reads TGTGCCAGCAGCCAGCGGGTGGGGGAGACCCAGGACTTC. This sequence encodes CASSQRVGETQDF.

The chain couples TRBV20-1 to TRBJ2-1, with 7 positions matching TRBD2. This CDR3 is 16 amino acids long. From germline, CDR1 is DFQATT and CDR2 SNEGSKA (reference sequence). Trimming cost V 2 bases and J 2 bases; bases outside gene matches: 9. The CDR3 spells CSARTGSGATYNEQFF. CDR3 coding DNA: TGCAGTGCTAGAACCGGGAGCGGGGCCACCTACAATGAGCAGTTCTTC.

This clonotype came up a few times. The chain has TRBV6-5 and TRBJ2-1, with 16 bases that match TRBD2. The CDR3 sequence is 19 residues long. Germline CDR1 reads MNHEY; CDR2 reads SVGAGI. Losses at the gene ends were 4 bases for V and 8 bases for J; bases not matched to a gene: 14. The CDR3 loop is CASSSPQWGLAGGKDEQFF. The CDR3 nucleotides read TGTGCCAGCAGTTCACCTCAATGGGGACTAGCGGGGGGGAAGGATGAGCAGTTCTTC.

The V and J genes are TRBV10-3 and TRBJ2-3, with 10 bases fitting TRBD1. From germline, CDR1 is ENHRY and CDR2 SYGVKD. The V gene end was trimmed by 4 bases and the J gene end by 6 bases; junction bases not matched to a gene: 13. The CDR3 contains 17 residues. The CDR3 loop reads CAISGPTGTGVVDTQYF. DNA for the CDR3: TGTGCCATCAGTGGACCCACCGGGACAGGGGTTGTGGATACGCAGTATTTT.

This chain uses TRBV7-2 with TRBJ2-7; D is perhaps TRBD1 (5 bases). CDR3 length: 14 residues. Deletions cut 5 bases from V and 7 bases from J, with 18 bases between. CDR1 is SGHTA, CDR2 FQGNSA, per germline. The chain's CDR3 is CASSLGALPPEQYF. CDR3 sequence (DNA): TGTGCCAGCAGCCTAGGGGCCCTTCCCCCTGAGCAGTACTTC. Looking up the rest from reference TRBV7-2 and TRBJ2-7 gives the full variable domain: GAGVSQSPSNKVTEKGKDVELRCDPISGHTALYWYRQSLGQGLEFLIYFQGNSAPDKSGLPSDRFSAERTGGSVSTLTIQRTQQEDSAVYLCASSLGALPPEQYFGPGTRLTVT.

The chain joins TRBV29-1 to TRBJ2-1; 7 nucleotides match TRBD2. The CDR3 length is 14 residues. Germline V gives CDR1 SQVTM, CDR2 ANQGSEA. Trimming took 5 bases from V and 4 from J; bases not matched to a gene: 8. The CDR3 loop reads CSVLLARGYNEQFF. The CDR3 nucleotides read TGCAGCGTTTTACTAGCGAGGGGATACAATGAGCAGTTCTTC.

In its sample, this clonotype was seen once. This chain links TRBV5-5 with TRBJ2-7, with D tentatively TRBD1 (6 bases). There are 15 residues in the CDR3. Germline V gene sequence: CDR1 SGHKS, CDR2 YYEKEE (reference sequence). The V and J ends lost 0 bases and 0 bases respectively, with 10 bases between them. The CDR3 spells CASSLATGYSYEQYF. CDR3 nucleotides: TGTGCCAGCAGCTTGGCGACAGGCTACTCCTACGAGCAGTACTTC. The complete variable domain, with remaining parts taken from reference TRBV5-5 and TRBJ2-7, reads DAGVTQSPTHLIKTRGQQVTLRCSPISGHKSVSWYQQVLGQGPQFIFQYYEKEERGRGNFPDRFSARQFPNYSSELNVNALLLGDSALYLCASSLATGYSYEQYFGPGTRLTVT.

This clonotype was recorded a few times. The rearrangement uses TRBV11-1 and TRBJ2-1, with 8 bases identical to TRBD1. V shed 5 bases, J shed 8 bases, and the junction held 8 bases outside the gene matches. The germline gives CDR1 SGHAT, CDR2 FQDESV (reference sequence). This CDR3 comprises 14 residues. CDR3 protein: CASSRSAGGDEQFF. Here the CDR3 DNA reads TGTGCCAGCAGCCGTTCAGCAGGGGGCGATGAGCAGTTCTTC.

This chain uses TRBV7-2 with TRBJ2-7; 9 nucleotides match TRBD1. This CDR3 spans 16 amino acids. Germline assignment: CDR1 SGHTA and CDR2 FQGNSA. Losses at the gene ends were 2 bases for V and 2 bases for J; bases not matched to a gene: 7. The CDR3 nucleotides read TGTGCCAGCAGCTTAATCCCGGGACAGGGCCCCTACGAGCAGTACTTC. This encodes CASSLIPGQGPYEQYF.

This chain joins TRBV20-1 and TRBJ1-4; a possible D gene is TRBD1 (6 bases). With 4 bases removed from V and 10 bases from J, the gap between germline ends came to 19 bases. Germline V gene sequence: CDR1 DFQATT, CDR2 SNEGSKA (reference sequence). CDR3 length: 14 residues. The CDR3 DNA is TGCAGTGCTACCCTAGCGGGAGGGGGGGGAAAACTGTTTTTT. It specifies CSATLAGGGGKLFF.